The text below deals with one T cell receptor beta chain. Its antigen is not known. The intended depth for sequencing was 1 in 200,000 to 1 in 1 million T cells. Data came from immunoSEQ multiplex PCR; TCRdb stores just in-frame clones and leaves some out. The table lists some 200,000 clones, around 72% of them singletons. The data were obtained in a study of cytotoxic CD8 clonotypes in ibrutinib-treated CLL. Study information: Productive templates per sample averaged approximately 240,000; productive rearrangements, 85,000 to 95,000. Notes on the study in general: The study found clonality rose at ibrutinib response, then fell toward baseline at progression. Sustained-remission and progressing patients had unequal sampling times.

The CDR3 sequence is 12 residues long. Trimming stripped 1 base from V and 4 bases from J, with 3 bases between. The germline V gene encodes CDR1 MDHEN and CDR2 SYDVKM. This sample comprised PBMCs, obtained after 24 months of ibrutinib treatment. The chain combines TRBV28 with TRBJ2-3; no firm D call. The TCR was taken from a human donor with chronic lymphocytic leukemia. In nucleotides, the CDR3 is TGTGCCAGCAGTTTATATGCAGATACGCAGTATTTT. Its translation: CASSLYADTQYF.